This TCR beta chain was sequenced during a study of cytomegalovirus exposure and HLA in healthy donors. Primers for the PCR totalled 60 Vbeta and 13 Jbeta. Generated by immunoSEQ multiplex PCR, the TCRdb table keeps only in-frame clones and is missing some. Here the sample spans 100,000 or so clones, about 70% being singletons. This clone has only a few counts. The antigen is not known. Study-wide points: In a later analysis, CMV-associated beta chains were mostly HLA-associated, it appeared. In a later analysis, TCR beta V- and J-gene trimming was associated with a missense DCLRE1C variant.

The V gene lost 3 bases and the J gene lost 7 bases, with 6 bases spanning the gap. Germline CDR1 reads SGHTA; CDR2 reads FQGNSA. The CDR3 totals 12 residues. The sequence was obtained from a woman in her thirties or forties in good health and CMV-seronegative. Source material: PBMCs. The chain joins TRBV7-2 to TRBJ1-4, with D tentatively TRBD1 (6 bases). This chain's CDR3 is CASSFRGEKLFF. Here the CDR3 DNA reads TGTGCCAGCAGCTTCAGGGGTGAAAAACTGTTTTTT.